This T cell receptor beta chain comes out of a study of blood T cell repertoires in COVID-19. The CDR3 is 13 amino acids. Trimming cost V 4 bases and J 3 bases; bases outside gene matches: 5. Germline lookup yields CDR1 GTSNPN and CDR2 SVGIG (reference sequence). The study drew participants aged about 18 to 89 years from approximately 25 US areas. Symptom resolution, clearance, or two negative PCRs marked donors in Cohort 3 as recovered. Libraries were prepared by immunoSEQ multiplex PCR; TCRdb keeps only in-frame clonotypes and omits some of them. Of roughly 370,000 clones listed, around nine tenths are singletons.

Sequencing was performed on PBMCs or T cells enriched from blood (not recorded which). This clonotype was obtained from a woman in her 50s who had recovered from COVID-19. This chain connects TRBV30 to TRBJ1-2, with 7 nucleotides matching TRBD1. The CDR3 protein is CAWNRDSHYGYTF. The DNA for the CDR3 is TGTGCCTGGAACCGGGACAGCCACTATGGCTACACCTTC. Drawing the rest from reference TRBV30 and TRBJ1-2, the complete variable domain is SQTIHQWPATLVQPVGSPLSLECTVEGTSNPNLYWYRQAAGRGLQLLFYSVGIGQISSEVPQNLSASRPQDRQFILSSKKLLLSDSGFYLCAWNRDSHYGYTFGSGTRLTVV.